Shown below are 30 T cell receptor beta chains from a single sample sequenced in a study of cytomegalovirus exposure and HLA in healthy donors (dated by TCRdb to the late 2010s). Library creation used the immunoSEQ multiplex PCR assay. A mixture of 60 forward primers for TCR Vbeta segments and 13 reverse primers for TCR Jbeta segments was used in the multiplex PCR. This is the immuneACCESS table as TCRdb keeps it, with only in-frame sequences that have V and J called. A part of the clones is gone; compared with another copy, unresolved V genes explain less than half, and the rest is unexplained. Here the sample has around 170,000 clones; roughly 79% occur a single time. The leading ten clones occupy over 2.5% of the sample. The sample comprised PBMCs. These receptors were obtained from a woman aged 45 to 65 in good health and CMV-seropositive.

The chain's CDR3 is CASSDHAGQVDGYTF. For the CDR3, the DNA is TGCGCCAGCAGTGATCACGCGGGCCAGGTGGATGGCTACACCTTC. The rearrangement joins TRBV10-1 to TRBJ1-2; D remains ambiguous. The ends were cut back, 3 bases at V and 6 bases at J, with 17 bases in the middle. This CDR3 region has 15 residues. Germline lookup yields CDR1 WNHNN and CDR2 SYGVQD (reference sequence).

This clone was observed a few times. The chain carries TRBV29-1 and TRBJ2-5; tentative D call: TRBD2 (6 bases). This CDR3 is built from 14 residues. In germline, CDR1 is SQVTM, CDR2 ANQGSEA. The germline V and J ends were trimmed by 7 bases and 4 bases, with 19 bases remaining between them. This chain's CDR3 is CSAVRSGAAETQYF. The CDR3 DNA reads as TGCAGCGCCGTAAGGTCGGGAGCGGCAGAGACCCAGTACTTC.

This clone was seen a few times. The chain uses TRBV2 and TRBJ1-1; D might be TRBD1 (5 bases). V shed 6 bases and J shed 3 bases, with 14 bases lying between them. CDR3 length equals 14 residues. Germline V gives CDR1 SNHLY, CDR2 FYNNEI. The CDR3 DNA is TGTGCCAGCAGACCGTCAGGGCTGGACACTGAAGCTTTCTTT. It codes for CASRPSGLDTEAFF.

Regarding this clone: Additional DNA sequences in this sample encode the identical CDR3. The chain employs TRBV7-6 and TRBJ1-1; a possible D gene is TRBD1 (5 bases). This CDR3 has 13 amino acids. Germline-derived CDR1 and CDR2 are SGHVS and FNYEAQ. The V end was cut by 2 bases, the J end by 1 base, with 5 bases between. The CDR3 sequence is CASSLQGNTEAFF. CDR3 DNA sequence: TGTGCCAGCAGCTTACAGGGGAACACTGAAGCTTTCTTT. Based on the CDR3 plus reference TRBV7-6 and TRBJ1-1, the full variable domain is GAGVSQSPRYKVTKRGQDVALRCDPISGHVSLYWYRQALGQGPEFLTYFNYEAQQDKSGLPNDRFSAERPEGSISTLTIQRTEQRDSAMYRCASSLQGNTEAFFGQGTRLTVV.

The V call is TRBV28, the J call TRBJ1-2; 9 positions match TRBD1. CDR1 and CDR2 (germline): MDHEN, SYDVKM. The CDR3 is 13 amino acids. Trimming removed 6 bases from V and 4 bases from J; junction bases left unmatched: 3. As DNA, the CDR3 is TGTGCCAGCAGCCGGACAGGGGCCTATGGCTACACCTTC. Translated, it gives CASSRTGAYGYTF.

V usage is TRBV10-1 and J usage is TRBJ2-1; TRBD2 might be the D (6 bases). The CDR3 covers 15 residues. The V gene lost 4 bases and the J gene lost 2 bases, with 12 bases spanning the gap. The V gene's germline CDR1 is WNHNN and CDR2 SYGVQD (reference sequence). Written as DNA, the CDR3 is TGCGCCAGCAGTGCCCGACGGGGGACCTACAATGAGCAGTTCTTC. It specifies CASSARRGTYNEQFF.

This sequence joins TRBV12-5 and TRBJ1-1; D gene uncertain. Germline V gene data show CDR1 as LGHNT and CDR2 as FRNRAP. The CDR3 has 16 amino acids. Trimming stripped 4 bases from V and 6 bases from J, with 21 bases between. The CDR3 DNA reads TGTGCTAGTGGTTCGACCCCGTCGAGGTCGAGGTCTGAAGCTTTCTTT. Residues: CASGSTPSRSRSEAFF.

Here the CDR3 DNA reads TGTGCCAGCAGCGTTAGTAAGGAGACTGAAGCTTTCTTT. This translates into CASSVSKETEAFF. V and J are TRBV9 and TRBJ1-1; D is unresolved. Germline CDR1 reads SGDLS; CDR2 reads YYNGEE. V dropped 2 bases and J dropped 5 bases, with 10 bases sitting between them. This CDR3 is built from 13 residues. The whole variable domain, remainder taken from reference TRBV9 and TRBJ1-1, is DSGVTQTPKHLITATGQRVTLRCSPRSGDLSVYWYQQSLDQGLQFLIQYYNGEERAKGNILERFSAQQFPDLHSELNLSSLELGDSALYFCASSVSKETEAFFGQGTRLTVV.

V usage is TRBV19 and J usage is TRBJ1-2; the match to TRBD1 covers 9 bases. The J segment lost 0 bases and the V segment lost 4 bases, leaving 15 bases of the junction unmatched. CDR1 is LNHDA and CDR2 is SQIVND in the germline V gene (reference sequence). The CDR3 is made up of 19 amino acids. As DNA, the CDR3 is TGTGCCAGTAGTACCACGGGACAGGGACTACTAGGAGCTAACTATGGCTACACCTTC. Its protein product is CASSTTGQGLLGANYGYTF.

The chain recombines TRBV5-5 with TRBJ1-3; no clear D gene. The CDR3 length is 14 residues. Trimming removed 3 bases from V and 0 bases from J, with 7 bases in between. Germline V gives CDR1 SGHKS, CDR2 YYEKEE (reference sequence). The CDR3 DNA follows: TGTGCCAGCAGCTCCGGGAACTCTGGAAACACCATATATTTT. Amino acids: CASSSGNSGNTIYF. The whole variable domain, filled in from reference TRBV5-5 and TRBJ1-3, reads DAGVTQSPTHLIKTRGQQVTLRCSPISGHKSVSWYQQVLGQGPQFIFQYYEKEERGRGNFPDRFSARQFPNYSSELNVNALLLGDSALYLCASSSGNSGNTIYFGEGSWLTVV.

This clone has only a few counts. The chain couples TRBV12-2 to TRBJ1-2; the table's D call TRBD1 went unverified against the DNA. TRBV12-2 is designated a pseudogene. The CDR3 has 15 residues. CDR3 in DNA: TGTGCAAGTCGCTTACCGCCGACAGGGAACTATGGCTACACCTTC. This gives the protein CASRLPPTGNYGYTF.

As regards this clone: Different DNA sequences within this sample yield the same CDR3. This sequence joins TRBV7-2 and TRBJ1-1; D gene unclear. V dropped 1 base and J dropped 1 base, with 4 bases sitting between them. The CDR3 extends over 13 amino acids. Germline CDR1 reads SGHTA; CDR2 reads FQGNSA. The CDR3 DNA is TGTGCCAGCAGCTTAGACAGGAACACTGAAGCTTTCTTT. It encodes CASSLDRNTEAFF.

The chain uses TRBV7-2 and TRBJ2-2; D is unclear. The CDR3 has 14 residues. CDR1 and CDR2 (germline): SGHTA, FQGNSA. V was clipped by 8 bases and J by 0 bases, with 10 bases between them. CDR3 sequence: CASQVGPNTGELFF. The CDR3 DNA reads TGTGCCAGCCAAGTGGGCCCGAACACCGGGGAGCTGTTTTTT.

This chain connects TRBV7-2 to TRBJ1-6; no clear D. CDR1 and CDR2 from the germline V gene are SGHTA and FQGNSA. V lost 3 bases and J 7 bases, leaving 4 bases between the germline ends. The CDR3 consists of 12 residues. The CDR3 is CASSFPNSPLHF. The CDR3 region has the DNA TGTGCCAGCAGCTTCCCAAATTCACCCCTCCACTTT.

The CDR3 here is CSARGVSEQFF. The CDR3 DNA sequence: TGCAGTGCTAGAGGAGTTAGTGAGCAGTTCTTC. V gene TRBV20-1 combines with J gene TRBJ2-1; D is unclear. The length of the CDR3 is 11 residues. V lost 1 base to trimming and J lost 9 bases, with 7 bases between them. Germline-derived CDR1 and CDR2 are DFQATT and SNEGSKA (reference sequence).

The chain joins TRBV5-1 to TRBJ2-3, with TRBD2 matching 8 bases. Trimming took 4 bases from V and 6 from J; bases not matched to a gene: 16. Germline CDR1 is SGHRS and CDR2 is YFSETQ. CDR3 length: 17 residues. In DNA, the CDR3 is TGCGCCAGCAGCCTGGCGACAGGAAGGAGCGGGAGTGATACGCAGTATTTT. Translation: CASSLATGRSGSDTQYF.

The chain recombines TRBV30 with TRBJ1-4, with 9 bases identical to TRBD1. CDR1 is GTSNPN and CDR2 is SVGIG in the germline V gene (reference sequence). The CDR3 is 15 amino acids. Unmatched junction bases numbered 6, after V lost 1 base and J lost 6 bases. DNA of the CDR3: TGTGCCTGGAGTGAGACAGGGGGTTCCCATGAAAAACTGTTTTTT. Residues: CAWSETGGSHEKLFF.

The chain recombines TRBV5-8 with TRBJ1-2, with D uncertain. CDR3 size: 14 residues. Trimming cost V 1 base and J 5 bases, with 12 bases left between them. The germline V gene encodes CDR1 SGHTS and CDR2 YDEGEE. CDR3 DNA sequence: TGTGCCAGCAGCTTGATAAGCGGGCAGTATGGCTACACCTTC. This sequence encodes CASSLISGQYGYTF. The whole variable domain, filled in from reference TRBV5-8 and TRBJ1-2, reads EAGVTQSPTHLIKTRGQQATLRCSPISGHTSVYWYQQALGLGLQFLLWYDEGEERNRGNFPPRFSGRQFPNYSSELNVNALELEDSALYLCASSLISGQYGYTFGSGTRLTVV.

Only one count was recorded for this clone. The chain has TRBV30 and TRBJ1-2; D might be TRBD1 (6 bases). The CDR3 loop spans 14 amino acids. Trimming cost V 0 bases and J 6 bases, with 14 bases left between them. CDR1 is GTSNPN and CDR2 is SVGIG in the germline V gene (reference sequence). The CDR3 DNA reads as TGTGCCTGGAGTGTACTGAGACAGGCTGATGGCTACACCTTC. It is translated as CAWSVLRQADGYTF.

This chain links TRBV5-6 with TRBJ1-1; TRBD1 matches at 7 bases. The CDR3 is 14 residues long. Germline CDR1 and CDR2: SGHDT and YYEEEE. Trimming removed 0 bases from V and 3 bases from J; junction bases left unmatched: 2. CDR3 residues: CASSLETGYTEAFF. The CDR3 coding sequence is TGTGCCAGCAGCTTGGAGACAGGGTACACTGAAGCTTTCTTT.

The chain uses TRBV11-3 and TRBJ2-5, with 10 bases identical to TRBD2. This CDR3 comprises 16 residues. J lost 5 bases, V lost 2 bases, and 8 bases had no gene match. Germline CDR1 SGHNT, CDR2 YENEEA. The CDR3 here is CASSLRASGGMETQYF. CDR3 DNA sequence: TGTGCCAGCAGCTTAAGGGCTAGCGGGGGCATGGAGACCCAGTACTTC.

The chain couples TRBV9 to TRBJ2-7; 7 bases are shared with TRBD1. The CDR3 contains 13 residues. Trimming cost V 0 bases and J 5 bases; bases outside gene matches: 2. Germline assignment: CDR1 SGDLS and CDR2 YYNGEE. The CDR3 sequence is CASSVGGQDEQYF. The CDR3 DNA follows: TGTGCCAGCAGCGTAGGCGGACAGGACGAGCAGTACTTC.

The chain employs TRBV28 and TRBJ1-3; 9 bases are a match to TRBD1. The CDR3 covers 16 residues. Germline lookup yields CDR1 MDHEN and CDR2 SYDVKM. V was pared by 4 bases and J by 3 bases, with 7 bases of the junction left unmatched. In DNA, the CDR3 is TGTGCCAGCAGTTATAGTACAGGGGGCCTTGGAAACACCATATATTTT. This gives the protein CASSYSTGGLGNTIYF.

The chain has TRBV5-6 and TRBJ1-6, with 8 bases lining up with TRBD1. The V and J ends lost 1 base and 3 bases, in that order; junction bases with no gene match: 3. The CDR3 extends over 16 amino acids. CDR1 and CDR2 (germline): SGHDT, YYEEEE. The CDR3 here is CASSLTGGDYNSPLHF. The CDR3 DNA follows: TGTGCCAGCAGCTTGACAGGGGGGGACTATAATTCACCCCTCCACTTT.

The genes are TRBV4-3 and TRBJ2-3, with D possibly matching TRBD2 (7 bases). The ends were cut back, 5 bases at V and 7 bases at J, with 16 bases in the middle. Germline assignment: CDR1 LGHNA and CDR2 YSLEER. CDR3 length: 14 residues. The CDR3 loop is CASSLGGQAHTQYF. The CDR3 nucleotides read TGCGCCAGCAGCTTGGGGGGGCAAGCGCATACGCAGTATTTT.

The chain links TRBV28 to TRBJ1-3, with a possible D match to TRBD1 (5 bases). Trimming cost V 2 bases and J 2 bases, with 7 bases left between them. The CDR3 sequence is 14 residues long. Germline CDR1 MDHEN, CDR2 SYDVKM. The CDR3 here is CASSLRGTGNTIYF. The CDR3 coding sequence is TGTGCCAGCAGTTTACGGGGGACTGGAAACACCATATATTTT.

The rearrangement uses TRBV2 and TRBJ2-5; 8 bases agree with TRBD1. The end of the DNA aligns better with TRBJ2-7, so the J call may be wrong. The CDR3 covers 12 residues. Germline V CDR1 and CDR2: SNHLY, FYNNEI. The CDR3 loop is CASSDRGYEQYF. CDR3 in DNA: TGTGCCAGCAGCGACAGGGGCTACGAGCAGTACTTC.

This clone was seen once. This sequence joins TRBV6-1 and TRBJ1-2; 10 bases agree with TRBD1. The CDR3 is 13 amino acids. The V gene's germline CDR1 is MNHNS and CDR2 SASEGT. The V gene end was trimmed by 7 bases and the J gene end by 4 bases; junction bases not matched to a gene: 3. The CDR3 region is CASTRTGGYGYTF. The CDR3 bases are TGTGCCAGCACTCGGACAGGGGGCTATGGCTACACCTTC.

V usage is TRBV5-1 and J usage is TRBJ2-1; tentative D call: TRBD2 (6 bases). Germline V lookup: CDR1 SGHRS, CDR2 YFSETQ. CDR3 length equals 14 residues. Deletions cut 8 bases from V and 4 bases from J, with 16 bases between. Here the CDR3 reads CASKWEVPYNEQFF. The CDR3 coding sequence is TGCGCCAGTAAATGGGAGGTGCCGTACAATGAGCAGTTCTTC.

The rearrangement links TRBV19 to TRBJ1-4, with 7 bases identical to TRBD1. CDR1 is LNHDA and CDR2 is SQIVND in the germline V gene (reference sequence). This CDR3 is 16 amino acids long. V lost 4 bases, J lost 1 base, and 6 bases stayed unmatched. The CDR3 loop reads CASSTRQGGTNEKLFF. DNA of the CDR3: TGTGCCAGTAGTACCCGTCAGGGGGGAACTAATGAAAAACTGTTTTTT.